This entry lists 25 T cell receptor beta chains sequenced from one sample in a study of metastatic and nonmetastatic thyroid tumors. Among the patients, none had received any treatment before thyroid surgery. Using MiXCR, TCRdb reanalyzed the PCR reads. The sample yields some 46,000 clones, 24% seen once. The specimen sequenced was blood. The receptors were sampled from a male donor with papillary thyroid cancer or a benign thyroid nodule (not recorded which). Some clones in this sample may be carry-over from other donors' samples.

This clone was picked up many times. V usage is TRBV6-1 and J usage is TRBJ2-1, with a weak D call TRBD2 (5 bases). The length of the CDR3 is 12 residues. The germline V gene has CDR1 MNHNS and CDR2 SASEGT. V was shortened by 7 bases and J by 3 bases, with 7 bases between the two germline ends. CDR3 coding DNA: TGTGCCAGCACCCGGGGCTACAATGAGCAGTTCTTC. As protein: CASTRGYNEQFF.

This chain links TRBV5-4 with TRBJ2-5; D unclear. The germline CDR1 and CDR2 sequences are SGHNT and YYREEE (reference sequence). This CDR3 is 14 amino acids long. V was cut by 0 bases and J by 5 bases, with 11 bases left in between. The CDR3 region has the DNA TGTGCCAGCAGCTTGGGGACGGTGCGGGAGACCCAGTACTTC. Residues: CASSLGTVRETQYF. Full variable domain (remainder filled in from reference TRBV5-4 and TRBJ2-5): ETGVTQSPTHLIKTRGQQVTLRCSSQSGHNTVSWYQQALGQGPQFIFQYYREEENGRGNFPPRFSGLQFPNYSSELNVNALELDDSALYLCASSLGTVRETQYFGPGTRLLVL.

This clone was recorded many times. The V call is TRBV2, the J call TRBJ2-5; D gene ambiguous. The CDR3 has 13 residues. Trimming removed 6 bases from V and 3 bases from J, with 11 bases in between. From germline, CDR1 is SNHLY and CDR2 FYNNEI. This CDR3 reads CASRVNREETQYF. CDR3 nucleotide sequence: TGTGCCAGCAGAGTGAACAGAGAAGAGACCCAGTACTTC.

This clone was found many times. This chain connects TRBV5-6 to TRBJ2-6; maybe TRBD2 (6 bases). Germline CDR1 is SGHDT and CDR2 is YYEEEE. The CDR3 length is 17 residues. V gave up 4 bases and J gave up 3 bases, with 17 bases separating them. The CDR3 spells CASSRYDRGYGANVLTF. The CDR3 DNA reads as TGTGCCAGCAGCCGGTATGACCGGGGGTATGGGGCCAACGTCCTGACTTTC.

The chain combines TRBV20-1 with TRBJ2-7, with D tentatively TRBD1 or TRBD2 (6 bases each). Germline CDR1 DFQATT, CDR2 SNEGSKA (reference sequence). CDR3 length: 17 amino acids. The V gene lost 6 bases and the J gene lost 1 base, with 25 bases spanning the gap. CDR3 sequence: CSAEGHPAAGSSYEQYF. CDR3 DNA sequence: TGCAGTGCAGAGGGACATCCGGCAGCGGGTAGTTCCTACGAGCAGTACTTC.

In this sample, this clone turned up many times. V and J are TRBV3-1 and TRBJ2-3, with 10 bases identical to TRBD2. Germline assignment: CDR1 LGHDT and CDR2 YNNKEL (reference sequence). This CDR3 contains 14 residues. J was trimmed by 5 bases and V by 2 bases; bases with no gene match: 1. This chain's CDR3 is CASSQIAGGDTQYF. The CDR3 region has the DNA TGTGCCAGCAGCCAAATAGCGGGAGGAGATACGCAGTATTTT.

The V and J genes are TRBV30 and TRBJ1-1; the match to TRBD1 covers 7 bases. The CDR3 totals 13 residues. From germline, CDR1 is GTSNPN and CDR2 SVGIG (reference sequence). The trim removed 5 bases at V and 4 bases at J, leaving 7 bases unmatched. CDR3 coding DNA: TGTGCCTGGTCACGACAGGGCGGCACTGAAGCTTTCTTT. Amino acid sequence: CAWSRQGGTEAFF.

This sequence joins TRBV5-1 and TRBJ2-7; D is uncertain. V lost 2 bases, J lost 2 bases, and 11 bases lay in between. This CDR3 contains 14 residues. CDR1 and CDR2 (germline): SGHRS, YFSETQ. The CDR3 DNA sequence: TGCGCCAGCAGCTTTGTCCCAGTCCCCTACGAGCAGTACTTC. Encoded protein: CASSFVPVPYEQYF.

This clone was seen ten or more times. The gene calls are TRBV20-1 and TRBJ2-3; D is possibly TRBD2 (6 bases). Deletions cut 0 bases from V and 4 bases from J, with 14 bases between. The CDR3 contains 15 residues. Germline CDR1 DFQATT, CDR2 SNEGSKA (reference sequence). The CDR3 reads CSARDPAGSADTQYF. CDR3 DNA sequence: TGCAGTGCTAGAGACCCCGCCGGGAGCGCAGATACGCAGTATTTT.

This clone is classed as medium-sized. The rearrangement joins TRBV12-3 or TRBV12-4 to TRBJ2-7; D perhaps matches TRBD1 (5 bases). With 0 bases removed from V and 2 bases from J, the gap between germline ends came to 8 bases. This CDR3 region has 14 residues. CDR3 sequence (DNA): TGTGCCAGCAGTTTAGCGGGGCTGACCTACGAGCAGTACTTC. Translation gives CASSLAGLTYEQYF.

The rearrangement joins TRBV3-1 to TRBJ2-7; tentatively, D is TRBD2 (5 bases). Germline CDR1 is LGHDT and CDR2 is YNNKEL (reference sequence). V gave up 1 base and J gave up 7 bases, with 20 bases separating them. The CDR3 sequence is 16 residues long. In DNA form, the CDR3 reads TGTGCCAGCAGCCAAGCCTTTGGAGCGGCCCGTGGGGAGCAGTACTTC. Encoded protein: CASSQAFGAARGEQYF.

A few counts support this clone. This rearrangement joins TRBV6-1 to TRBJ1-3; maybe TRBD1 (6 bases). Trimming took 6 bases from V and 5 from J, leaving 14 bases between them. This CDR3 contains 14 residues. The germline CDR1 and CDR2 sequences are MNHNS and SASEGT. The CDR3 is CASRSTGPRNTIYF. For the CDR3, the DNA is TGTGCCAGCAGATCAACAGGGCCTCGAAACACCATATATTTT.

This clone showed up many times. The chain joins TRBV2 to TRBJ2-7; TRBD1 matches at 9 bases. The CDR3 totals 14 residues. Germline V gene sequence: CDR1 SNHLY, CDR2 FYNNEI. After removal of 5 bases from V and 5 bases from J, the junction contained 7 bases not matched to a gene. Written as DNA, the CDR3 is TGTGCCAGCAGTTTGGGACAGGGCGTCCACGAGCAGTACTTC. The encoded protein is CASSLGQGVHEQYF.

In nucleotides, the CDR3 is TGTGCCAGCACTTCCCCCCGAGAGACCCAGTACTTC. This gives the protein CASTSPRETQYF. This chain joins TRBV28 and TRBJ2-5; D is uncertain. From germline, CDR1 is MDHEN and CDR2 SYDVKM. This CDR3 is 12 amino acids long. The V gene lost 7 bases and the J gene lost 4 bases, with 10 bases spanning the gap.

At least ten counts were recorded for this clone. V usage is TRBV15 and J usage is TRBJ1-4, with D unresolved. V shed 0 bases and J shed 8 bases, with 4 bases lying between them. CDR3 size: 12 residues. Germline values: CDR1 LNHNV, CDR2 YYDKDF (reference sequence). CDR3 region: CATSRELEKLFF. CDR3 bases: TGTGCCACCAGCAGAGAATTGGAAAAACTGTTTTTT.

The chain links TRBV2 to TRBJ2-7; 7 bases line up with TRBD1. J was trimmed by 3 bases and V by 2 bases; bases with no gene match: 7. The V gene's germline CDR1 is SNHLY and CDR2 FYNNEI. The CDR3 is made up of 15 amino acids. In DNA form, the CDR3 reads TGTGCCAGCAGTGAAAGCTGGGACAGAGACTACGAGCAGTACTTC. This gives the protein CASSESWDRDYEQYF.

The chain employs TRBV30 and TRBJ2-7; 7 bases are a match to TRBD1. The trim removed 5 bases at V and 2 bases at J, leaving 6 bases unmatched. CDR3 length equals 13 residues. Germline lookup yields CDR1 GTSNPN and CDR2 SVGIG (reference sequence). CDR3 sequence: CAWERGLAYEQYF. DNA of the CDR3: TGTGCCTGGGAAAGGGGGCTCGCCTACGAGCAGTACTTC.

V usage is TRBV4-1 and J usage is TRBJ1-3; D is unresolved. This CDR3 is 12 amino acids long. Trimming cost V 0 bases and J 9 bases, with 6 bases left between them. CDR1 and CDR2 from the germline V gene are MGHRA and YSYEKL. The CDR3 sequence: CASSQEWGTIYF. In DNA, the CDR3 is TGCGCCAGCAGCCAAGAATGGGGCACCATATATTTT.

The V call is TRBV6-2 or TRBV6-3, the J call TRBJ1-6; D remains ambiguous. Looked up from germline, CDR1 is MNHEY and CDR2 is SVGEGT. This CDR3 spans 13 amino acids. Trimming shortened V by 2 bases and J by 11 bases, and 10 bases separated the two germline ends. The CDR3: CASSYDDGAPLHF. The CDR3, as DNA: TGTGCCAGCAGTTACGACGACGGAGCACCCCTCCACTTT.

CDR3 amino acids: CASSVNPGQEDEKLFF. In DNA, the CDR3 is TGTGCCAGCAGCGTCAACCCGGGACAAGAAGATGAAAAACTGTTTTTT. V and J are TRBV9 and TRBJ1-4; tentative D call: TRBD1 (6 bases). From germline, CDR1 is SGDLS and CDR2 YYNGEE. V was clipped by 2 bases and J by 6 bases, with 17 bases between them. CDR3 length: 16 residues.

This clone was counted between two and nine times. The J gene is TRBJ2-1, the V gene TRBV6-5, with D perhaps TRBD1 or TRBD2 (5 bases each). V gave up 4 bases and J gave up 6 bases, with 13 bases separating them. The CDR3 sequence is 14 residues long. In germline, CDR1 is MNHEY, CDR2 SVGAGI. The CDR3 sequence: CASSFREWGNEQFF. In DNA form, the CDR3 reads TGTGCCAGCAGTTTCAGGGAGTGGGGCAATGAGCAGTTCTTC.

There are many counts of this clone. The genes are TRBV5-1 and TRBJ2-3; 7 positions agree with TRBD2. The CDR3 loop spans 17 amino acids. Trimming at V came to 4 bases and at J to 2 bases, leaving 13 bases not matched to a gene. CDR1 and CDR2 (germline): SGHRS, YFSETQ. CDR3 region: CASSPSRGGADTDTQYF. DNA of the CDR3: TGCGCCAGCAGCCCCTCGAGGGGAGGGGCTGACACAGATACGCAGTATTTT.

By sample fraction, this clone is medium-sized. This chain links TRBV6-1 with TRBJ2-2; TRBD1 matches 8 bases. CDR3 length equals 15 residues. With V trimmed by 1 base and J by 7 bases, 5 bases remained unmatched. Germline V gene sequence: CDR1 MNHNS, CDR2 SASEGT. The CDR3 reads CASSEGNRGFGELFF. The CDR3 coding sequence is TGTGCCAGCAGTGAAGGGAACAGGGGGTTCGGGGAGCTGTTTTTT.

By sample fraction, this clone is medium-sized. The chain couples TRBV6-1 to TRBJ1-5; D is uncertain. Germline values: CDR1 MNHNS, CDR2 SASEGT. The CDR3 loop spans 11 amino acids. V lost 10 bases and J 4 bases, leaving 8 bases between the germline ends. The chain's CDR3 is CATEDNQPQHF. CDR3 sequence (DNA): TGTGCCACCGAAGATAATCAGCCCCAGCATTTT.

Ten or more counts support this clone. V and J are TRBV2 and TRBJ1-5; tentative D call: TRBD1 (6 bases). The ends were cut back, 7 bases at V and 8 bases at J, with 18 bases in the middle. Germline lookup yields CDR1 SNHLY and CDR2 FYNNEI. The CDR3 covers 14 residues. The CDR3 here is CASMPGAGREPQHF. The CDR3 coding sequence is TGTGCCAGCATGCCGGGGGCCGGACGGGAGCCCCAGCATTTT.